A selection of T cell receptor beta chains follows, all from one sample in a study of blood T cell repertoires in COVID-19. This table comes from immunoSEQ multiplex PCR, and its TCRdb copy is limited to in-frame clones, with some not included. The table includes roughly 170,000 clones, more than 70% detected once. Material: PBMCs or T cells enriched from blood (not recorded which). These receptors all stem from a man between 60 and 75 years old who had recovered from COVID-19. CDR3s include the opening cysteine and the closing phenylalanine or tryptophan. A D gene is named only where the DNA matches it firmly. Expanded clones get a size class; other rows say once, few or many, or leave the size out.

clone size	D gene	V gene	J gene	CDR3 protein	CDR3 DNA
NA	NA	TRBV19	TRBJ2-7	CASSLDAGGSYEQYF	TGTGCCAGTAGTCTCGACGCGGGCGGGTCTTACGAGCAGTACTTC
NA	TRBD1	TRBV5-1	TRBJ1-1	CASSLELNRGLGKGTEAFF	TGCGCCAGCAGCTTGGAATTGAACAGGGGGCTCGGAAAAGGCACTGAAGCTTTCTTT
NA	TRBD1	TRBV27	TRBJ1-6	CASSRDRENSPLHF	TGTGCCAGCAGCCGGGACAGAGAAAATTCACCCCTCCACTTT
NA	TRBD1	TRBV27	TRBJ1-5	CASSIDRASNQPQHF	TGTGCCAGCAGTATAGACAGGGCGAGCAATCAGCCCCAGCATTTT
once	TRBD1	TRBV19	TRBJ1-6	CTYSGTGNSSYNSPLHF	TGTACATACTCCGGGACAGGAAATAGCTCCTATAATTCACCCCTCCACTTT
NA	TRBD1	TRBV5-1	TRBJ2-7	CASSFKQGTTYEQYF	TGCGCCAGCAGCTTTAAACAGGGGACCACCTACGAGCAGTACTTC
NA	NA	TRBV5-1	TRBJ1-2	CASSLGADGYTF	TGCGCCAGCAGCTTGGGAGCCGATGGCTACACCTTC
NA	TRBD2	TRBV5-1	TRBJ2-7	CASSSLAGGSHEQYF	TGCGCCAGCAGCTCTCTAGCGGGAGGGTCCCACGAGCAGTACTTC
NA	NA	TRBV28	TRBJ1-1	CASSLTTRNTEAFF	TGTGCCAGCAGTTTAACAACAAGGAACACTGAAGCTTTCTTT
NA	TRBD1	TRBV6-1	TRBJ2-1	CASSDRDRAYNEQFF	TGTGCCAGCAGTGACCGGGACAGGGCTTACAATGAGCAGTTCTTC
NA	TRBD1	TRBV28	TRBJ2-1	CASSLYKGQGADNEQFF	TGTGCCAGCAGTTTATATAAAGGACAGGGGGCTGATAATGAGCAGTTCTTC
NA	TRBD1	TRBV5-8	TRBJ2-3	CASSPPRTGTDTDTQYF	TGTGCCAGCAGCCCCCCGCGGACAGGGACAGACACAGATACGCAGTATTTT
NA	NA	TRBV3-1/TRBV3-2	TRBJ2-7	CASSQRLISYEQYF	TGTGCCAGCAGCCAACGACTCATCTCCTACGAGCAGTACTTC
NA	NA	TRBV12-3/TRBV12-4	TRBJ2-7	CASSRHGVEQYF	TGTGCCAGCAGCCGCCACGGGGTGGAGCAGTACTTC
NA	NA	TRBV10-3	TRBJ1-1	CAISGANSMNTEAFF	TGTGCCATCAGTGGGGCCAACTCTATGAACACTGAAGCTTTCTTT
NA	NA	TRBV19	TRBJ2-5	CASSTGGGETQYF	TGTGCCAGTAGTACTGGGGGCGGGGAGACCCAGTACTTC
NA	NA	TRBV4-1	TRBJ2-5	CASSQVPQGQETQYF	TGCGCCAGCAGCCAAGTCCCCCAGGGACAAGAGACCCAGTACTTC
NA	NA	TRBV30	TRBJ1-2	CAWSGLQPANYGYTF	TGTGCCTGGAGTGGATTACAGCCCGCTAACTATGGCTACACCTTC
NA	TRBD1	TRBV7-8	TRBJ1-6	CASTLQWGQGYNSPLHF	TGTGCCAGCACCCTCCAGTGGGGACAGGGATATAATTCACCCCTCCACTTT
NA	NA	TRBV7-2	TRBJ1-4	CASSLGLHRTNEKLFF	TGTGCCAGCAGCTTAGGACTGCATCGGACTAATGAAAAACTGTTTTTT
NA	NA	TRBV2	TRBJ2-4	CASSERRGWVQYF	TGTGCCAGCAGTGAACGCAGGGGCTGGGTTCAGTACTTC
NA	TRBD2	TRBV19	TRBJ2-1	CASSSTSGISYNEQFF	TGTGCCAGTAGCTCTACTAGCGGGATCTCCTACAATGAGCAGTTCTTC
NA	TRBD1	TRBV7-9	TRBJ2-6	CASSIRQGAGANVLTF	TGTGCCAGCAGCATAAGACAGGGTGCAGGGGCCAACGTCCTGACTTTC
NA	NA	TRBV18	TRBJ2-7	CASSPGQSPSYEQYF	TGTGCCAGCTCACCAGGACAGTCCCCCTCCTACGAGCAGTACTTC
NA	NA	TRBV12-3/TRBV12-4	TRBJ2-2	CASSSLPAGELFF	TGTGCCAGCAGTTCCCTCCCCGCCGGGGAGCTGTTTTTT
NA	NA	TRBV5-4	TRBJ1-3	CASSRGQSSGNTIYF	TGTGCCAGCAGCCGAGGACAATCCTCTGGAAACACCATATATTTT
NA	NA	TRBV9	TRBJ1-4	CASSVAGTSPEKLFF	TGTGCCAGCAGCGTAGCCGGGACTAGCCCTGAAAAACTGTTTTTT
NA	TRBD2	TRBV11-2	TRBJ2-3	CASSFLLAGVDTQYF	TGTGCCAGCAGCTTTCTTCTAGCGGGAGTAGATACGCAGTATTTT
NA	TRBD1	TRBV14	TRBJ1-1	CASSRDSEAFF	TGTGCCAGCAGTCGGGACAGCGAAGCTTTCTTT
NA	NA	TRBV27	TRBJ1-4	CASSLGGANEKLFF	TGTGCCAGCAGTTTAGGAGGGGCTAATGAAAAACTGTTTTTT
NA	NA	TRBV3-1/TRBV3-2	TRBJ2-1	CASSQETGSRQFF	TGTGCCAGCAGCCAGGAAACAGGGTCGCGACAGTTCTTC
NA	TRBD2	TRBV3-1/TRBV3-2	TRBJ2-7	CASSSEEAGGQYF	TGTGCCAGCAGCTCGGAGGAAGCGGGGGGGCAGTACTTC
NA	TRBD1	TRBV19	TRBJ1-6	CASSSPQGSYNSPLHF	TGTGCCAGTAGTAGTCCACAGGGGTCCTATAATTCACCCCTCCACTTT
NA	TRBD2	TRBV24-1	TRBJ2-1	CATSVLGSGGRRNEQFF	TGTGCCACCAGTGTCCTAGGTAGCGGGGGACGTAGGAATGAGCAGTTCTTC
NA	NA	TRBV7-7	TRBJ2-3	CASSLRGPADTQYF	TGTGCTAGCAGCTTAAGAGGGCCCGCAGATACGCAGTATTTT
NA	TRBD1	TRBV5-6	TRBJ1-2	CASSSGTGRGYGYTF	TGTGCCAGCAGCAGCGGGACAGGGAGAGGGTATGGCTACACCTTC
once	TRBD1	TRBV6-1	TRBJ2-6	CASSEVPDRGWSGANVLTF	TGTGCCAGCAGTGAAGTCCCCGACAGGGGTTGGTCTGGGGCCAACGTCCTGACTTTC
NA	TRBD2	TRBV28	TRBJ2-2	CASSSDTGLAGGTGELFF	TGTGCCAGCAGTTCCGACACCGGACTAGCGGGAGGCACCGGGGAGCTGTTTTTT
few	TRBD1	TRBV5-4	TRBJ1-1	CASRVGDRGFAVTEAFF	TGTGCCAGCAGGGTTGGGGACAGGGGTTTTGCCGTCACTGAAGCTTTCTTT
NA	TRBD1	TRBV7-2	TRBJ1-2	CASSLGQGSHGYTF	TGTGCCAGCAGCCTCGGACAGGGTAGCCATGGCTACACCTTC
NA	NA	TRBV12-3/TRBV12-4	TRBJ2-7	CASSPLTVYEQYF	TGTGCCAGCAGTCCCCTTACGGTCTACGAGCAGTACTTC
NA	TRBD1	TRBV3-1/TRBV3-2	TRBJ1-5	CASSSQGASQPQHF	TGTGCCAGCAGCTCCCAGGGGGCAAGTCAGCCCCAGCATTTT
few	NA	TRBV7-8	TRBJ1-3	CASSLKGTLRNTIYF	TGTGCCAGCAGCTTAAAGGGGACACTTAGAAACACCATATATTTT
NA	TRBD1	TRBV11-2	TRBJ2-2	CASRHSRDRGAGELFF	TGTGCCAGCAGACATAGCCGGGACAGGGGTGCCGGGGAGCTGTTTTTT
NA	NA	TRBV6-4	TRBJ1-5	CASSDRGLNQPQHF	TGTGCCAGCAGTGACAGGGGCCTCAACCAGCCCCAGCATTTT
NA	NA	TRBV19	TRBJ2-5	CASSIITGSTQETQYF	TGTGCCAGTAGTATCATCACGGGATCGACACAAGAGACCCAGTACTTC
NA	NA	TRBV9	TRBJ1-2	CASSVMGGNNYGYTF	TGTGCCAGCAGCGTAATGGGGGGGAATAACTATGGCTACACCTTC
NA	NA	TRBV29-1	TRBJ2-5	CSVDDGGETQYF	TGCAGCGTTGACGATGGAGGGGAGACCCAGTACTTC
NA	TRBD2	TRBV5-1	TRBJ2-5	CASTPSGSIGTQYF	TGCGCCAGCACTCCTAGCGGGAGCATTGGGACCCAGTACTTC
NA	NA	TRBV2	TRBJ1-5	CASTVSNQPQHF	TGTGCCAGCACAGTCAGCAATCAGCCCCAGCATTTT
NA	NA	TRBV28	TRBJ1-2	CASGDTLLRGYTF	TGTGCCAGCGGAGATACCCTCCTGAGGGGCTACACCTTC
NA	NA	TRBV7-8	TRBJ1-1	CASSLVQASEAFF	TGTGCCAGCAGCTTAGTGCAGGCCTCTGAAGCTTTCTTT
once	NA	TRBV3-1/TRBV3-2	TRBJ1-5	CASSQGGSYSNQPQHF	TGTGCCAGCAGCCAAGGAGGGAGTTATAGCAATCAGCCCCAGCATTTT
NA	TRBD2	TRBV27	TRBJ2-6	CASSLETSGASGANVLTF	TGTGCCAGCAGTTTAGAAACTAGCGGGGCCTCTGGGGCCAACGTCCTGACTTTC
few	TRBD2	TRBV12-3/TRBV12-4	TRBJ2-1	CASSPGTRGEQFF	TGTGCCAGCAGTCCCGGGACTAGAGGAGAGCAGTTCTTC